Listed below are T cell receptor beta chains from one sample, sequenced in a study of shared clonotypes between healthy human individuals. Clones were read by immunoSEQ multiplex PCR, and TCRdb kept only the in-frame ones, dropping some. The table lists about 590,000 clones, 95% of them singletons. The sequenced material came from naive CD8+ T cells sorted from blood. These receptors originate from a woman in her twenties or thirties in good health. Both conserved end residues are part of each CDR3. Some rows have no size entry. The others give once, few or many, or a class for an expanded clone.

clone size,V gene,J gene,CDR3 protein
-,TRBV7-9,TRBJ2-7,CASSLARYEQYF
-,TRBV7-9,TRBJ1-2,CASNSGVSNYGYTF
-,TRBV5-6,TRBJ1-2,CASSSGQALFDINYGYTF
-,TRBV28,TRBJ2-1,CASSFTGLDEQFF
once,TRBV27,-,CASSLGPTGYEQYF
-,TRBV7-9,TRBJ1-2,CASSTNDQTGGRGYTF
-,TRBV15,TRBJ2-2,CATSRGGSGYTGELFF
once,TRBV6-5,TRBJ2-7,CASSYDLNYEQYF
-,TRBV27,TRBJ2-3,CASSSGAFTDTQYF
-,TRBV4-1,TRBJ1-1,CASSPRAPRGTEAFF
-,TRBV28,TRBJ1-3,CASSGRDRWRYTIYF
-,TRBV19,TRBJ2-1,CASSIALAGFDEQFF
-,TRBV7-8,TRBJ2-2,CASRSGTANTGELFF
once,TRBV4-1,TRBJ1-2,CASSPLGSYGYTF
-,TRBV27,TRBJ2-7,CASSSREIPYEQYF
-,TRBV28,TRBJ1-5,CASSLLGSGQPQHF
-,TRBV15,TRBJ2-5,CATSTNHPGGIGAQETQYF
-,TRBV28,TRBJ1-2,CASSLRGPGQGPGYTF
-,TRBV21-1,TRBJ2-7,CASSKALRTAAYEQYF
-,TRBV2,TRBJ2-2,CARGLAGVKGNTGELFF
-,TRBV25-1,TRBJ2-3,CASSEGDTQYF
-,TRBV20-1,TRBJ2-1,CSASGGLEQFF
-,TRBV6-6,TRBJ2-1,CASSSSGSYNEQFF
-,TRBV7-9,TRBJ2-3,CASSRLLGAGDTQYF
-,TRBV7-9,TRBJ2-1,CASSETGSSYNEQFF
-,TRBV27,TRBJ1-5,CASSPSTGPKGQPQHF
-,TRBV9,TRBJ2-6,CASSALGANVLTF
-,TRBV19,TRBJ2-7,CASSMAYGTGAYEQYF
-,TRBV7-6,TRBJ1-1,CASSTASGTVSTEAFF
-,TRBV27,TRBJ2-1,CASSFSGGYNEQFF
once,TRBV27,TRBJ2-7,CASSLSGQTFYEQYF
-,TRBV7-9,TRBJ2-2,CASTSGTLNTGELFF
-,TRBV19,TRBJ1-1,CASSPGELNTEAFF
-,TRBV14,TRBJ2-5,CASSQDRNGLQETQYF
-,TRBV27,TRBJ2-1,CASSRRDNEQFF
once,TRBV11-2,TRBJ2-7,CASSLGTFYEQYF
-,TRBV29-1,TRBJ2-7,CSYRDSYSYEQYF
-,TRBV27,TRBJ2-1,CASSWTGSSYNEQFF
-,TRBV6-6,TRBJ2-5,CASSYSPPHRQETQYF
-,TRBV27,TRBJ1-2,CASSLYGQSYGYTF
once,TRBV29-1,TRBJ2-7,CSVLLAEGVSYEQYF
-,TRBV9,TRBJ2-1,CASSVVLAGVDEQFF
once,TRBV29-1,-,CSVVGQGPYEQYF
once,TRBV27,-,CASSSGTSVFEQYF
-,TRBV19,TRBJ2-7,CASSTTISGTYEQYF
-,TRBV30,TRBJ1-1,CAWSVTGDTEAFF